These 2 T cell receptor beta chains came from one sample sequenced in a study of T cells in Graves' hyperthyroidism and ophthalmopathy. The investigators amplified TCR beta CDR3 regions from RNA transcripts. The TCR CDR3 was amplified in a first-round RT-PCR using the HTBI primer set. From the multiplex PCR reads, TCRdb called clonotypes with MiXCR, one entry per CDR3 protein. The sample comprises about 840,000 distinct CDR3 sequences, over 35% of which are singletons, and about 9% rests with the top ten. Material for sequencing was blood. Receptor source: a young man with Graves' hyperthyroidism.

The CDR3 DNA reads as TGCAGTGCTATAGGGGGACAGCACCCTGAAACGTACGAGCAGTACTTC. Residues: CSAIGGQHPETYEQYF. The genes are TRBV20-1 and TRBJ2-7; the match to TRBD1 covers 7 bases. With 4 bases clipped from V and 4 bases from J, the junction kept 16 bases outside the gene matches. The CDR3 has 16 amino acids. Germline V gene data show CDR1 as DFQATT and CDR2 as SNEGSKA (reference sequence).

The chain links TRBV20-1 to TRBJ2-2, with 9 bases aligning to TRBD2. The CDR3 consists of 13 residues. Unmatched junction bases numbered 3, after V lost 2 bases and J lost 8 bases. Germline V gene sequence: CDR1 DFQATT, CDR2 SNEGSKA (reference sequence). For the CDR3, the DNA is TGCAGTGCTAGATCCGGACTAGCGGGGGAGCTGTTTTTT. Translated: CSARSGLAGELFF.